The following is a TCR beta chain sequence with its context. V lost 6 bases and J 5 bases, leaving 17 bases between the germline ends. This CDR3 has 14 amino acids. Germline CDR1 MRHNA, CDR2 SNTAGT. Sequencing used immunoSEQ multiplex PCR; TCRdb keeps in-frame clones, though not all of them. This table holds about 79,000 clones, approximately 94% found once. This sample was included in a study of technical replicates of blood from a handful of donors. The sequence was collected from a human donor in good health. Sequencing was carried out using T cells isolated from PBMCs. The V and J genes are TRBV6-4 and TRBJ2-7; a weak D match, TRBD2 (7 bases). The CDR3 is CASSQFGGADEQYF. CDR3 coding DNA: TGTGCCAGCAGCCAATTTGGGGGGGCGGACGAGCAGTACTTC.